The source of this TCR beta chain is a study of neoadjuvant anti-PD-1 for oral cavity cancer. In the study overall: Most patients had three to four biweekly doses of 3 mg/kg nivolumab before resection.

Germline V lookup: CDR1 MDHEN, CDR2 SYDVKM. The CDR3 is 15 amino acids. V trimming: 2 bases; J trimming: 4 bases; junction bases outside the gene matches: 7. This clone was picked up one time. Time point here: after neoadjuvant nivolumab, at surgical resection. The patients had HPV-negative, locally advanced oral cavity squamous cell carcinoma. TCRdb's table, derived via immunoSEQ multiplex PCR, lists solely in-frame clones and lacks some. The sample includes tens of thousands of clones, 80% to 90% of them seen just once. The material sequenced was PBMCs, taken after nivolumab (anti-PD-1) treatment. V usage is TRBV28 and J usage is TRBJ1-2; 7 nucleotides line up with TRBD1. The TCR was taken from a person between 40 and 80 years old with oral cavity squamous cell carcinoma. CDR3 loop: CASSLSSRTGYGYTF. In DNA, the CDR3 is TGTGCCAGCAGTTTAAGCTCGAGGACAGGCTATGGCTACACCTTC.